Below, one T cell receptor (beta chain) is given with its context. The antigen is undetermined. Method: immunoSEQ multiplex PCR; TCRdb's copy keeps in-frame clones and lacks some. Of tens of thousands of clones in the sample, around four fifths are singletons; the top ten hold approximately 1.5%. This CDR3 comprises 17 residues. V lost 3 bases to trimming and J lost 4 bases, with 22 bases between them. Germline CDR1 and CDR2: SGHNT and YYREEE (reference sequence). These data come from a study of vaccination effects on CD4 cells after COVID-19. General study points: Whether induced by infection or by vaccine, clones showed marked clonal contraction late after vaccination.

Using viral peptide pools, the ViraFEST assay grew out antigen-specific CD4+ T cells prior to sequencing. Isolation of CD4+ T cells took place after about ten days of culture. Sequencing was performed on CD4+ T cells from PBMCs cultured with HCoV-229E spike peptides, taken before COVID-19 vaccination. The TCR sequence derives from a human donor who received a COVID-19 vaccine. The chain has TRBV5-4 and TRBJ2-5, with D perhaps matching TRBD2 (6 bases). The CDR3 nucleotides are TGTGCCAGCAGCTCTAGTACGGCGGGACGGGCAGCAGAGACCCAGTACTTC. This codes for CASSSSTAGRAAETQYF.